One and the same sample provided the 5 T cell receptor beta chains below, sequenced in a study of control samples from healthy donors and cancer patients. The data were produced by immunoSEQ multiplex PCR, yet TCRdb's version contains in-frame clones alone and is incomplete. Among 100,000 to 150,000 clones listed, more than 75% were seen once. Sequenced material: blood. Receptors were obtained from a man in his forties in good health.

This chain connects TRBV7-6 to TRBJ1-3, with a weak D call TRBD1 (5 bases). CDR1 and CDR2 (germline): SGHVS, FNYEAQ. The CDR3 totals 15 residues. V was pared by 6 bases and J by 0 bases, with 12 bases between. As DNA, the CDR3 is TGTGCCAGCAGTCTCGGGGGGGGCTCTGGAAACACCATATATTTT. Translating gives CASSLGGGSGNTIYF.

The chain has TRBV15 and TRBJ2-2; the D gene could be TRBD1 or TRBD2 (5 bases each). Trimming took off 0 bases at V and 6 bases at J, with 8 bases between the two ends. This CDR3 region has 14 residues. Germline lookup yields CDR1 LNHNV and CDR2 YYDKDF (reference sequence). The CDR3 here is CATSRDTGPGELFF. CDR3 in DNA: TGTGCCACCAGCAGAGATACGGGGCCCGGGGAGCTGTTTTTT.

CDR3 sequence (DNA): TGCGCCAGCAGTAAGGATGCTAACTATGGCTACACCTTC. Its protein is CASSKDANYGYTF. The chain links TRBV10-2 to TRBJ1-2; D is uncertain. This CDR3 contains 13 residues. Germline V gene sequence: CDR1 WSHSY, CDR2 SAAADI. The V and J ends lost 5 bases and 0 bases respectively, with 7 bases between them.

The chain uses TRBV7-2 and TRBJ2-1, with 9 nucleotides matching TRBD1. V was clipped by 8 bases and J by 6 bases; unmatched bases: 14. The CDR3 has 16 residues. CDR1 is SGHTA, CDR2 FQGNSA, per germline. CDR3 DNA: TGTGCCAGCTCGAACGACGGGACAGGGAGGGTCAATGAGCAGTTCTTC. Its protein product is CASSNDGTGRVNEQFF.

This chain links TRBV6-6 with TRBJ2-7; TRBD1 agrees at 9 bases. CDR3 size: 14 residues. The trim removed 7 bases at V and 4 bases at J, leaving 8 bases unmatched. The germline V gene encodes CDR1 MNHNY and CDR2 SVGAGI (reference sequence). Here the CDR3 DNA reads TGTGCCAGCAATCCGGGACAGGGCTTATACGAGCAGTACTTC. It codes for CASNPGQGLYEQYF.